The rows below give T cell receptor beta chains drawn from one sample of a study of graft-versus-host responses after intestinal transplantation. Their antigens remain unidentified. Libraries were prepared by immunoSEQ multiplex PCR; TCRdb keeps only in-frame clonotypes and omits some of them. The sample records 75,000 to 95,000 clones, 85% to 95% being singletons. Material: unstimulated CD4+ T cells sorted from spleen or lymph node cells, obtained before transplant. The receptors were gathered from a human donor who was the organ donor for an intestinal transplant. The CDR3 runs from the conserved cysteine through the conserved F or W. Fields, in order: J gene, V gene, D gene, clone size, CDR3 length, CDR3 protein, CDR3 DNA. A D gene is named only where the DNA matches it firmly. Rows may omit the clone size; those that give it use once, few, many or a size class.

J: TRBJ1-5; V: TRBV2; D: TRBD1; size: many; length: 15; CDR3: CASSRDRLPDQPQHF; DNA: TGTGCCAGCAGCCGGGACAGGCTCCCCGATCAGCCCCAGCATTTT
J: TRBJ2-1; V: TRBV7-9; D: TRBD2; size: -; length: 14; CDR3: CASSFSGTNNEQFF; DNA: TGTGCCAGCAGCTTCAGCGGGACTAACAATGAGCAGTTCTTC
J: TRBJ2-3; V: TRBV7-2; D: TRBD2; size: -; length: 14; CDR3: CASSLRGRGDTQYF; DNA: TGTGCCAGCAGCTTACGCGGGAGGGGGGATACGCAGTATTTT
J: TRBJ2-1; V: TRBV7-3; D: TRBD2; size: -; length: 13; CDR3: CASSPTSGNEQFF; DNA: TGTGCCAGCAGCCCGACTAGCGGGAATGAGCAGTTCTTC
J: TRBJ2-3; V: TRBV5-6; D: -; size: -; length: 15; CDR3: CASSLDPGGTDTQYF; DNA: TGTGCCAGCAGCTTGGATCCGGGGGGCACAGATACGCAGTATTTT
J: TRBJ2-5; V: TRBV5-3; D: TRBD1; size: -; length: 19; CDR3: CARSLPDPPDRGDQETQYF; DNA: TGTGCCAGAAGCTTGCCCGATCCCCCGGACAGGGGGGACCAAGAGACCCAGTACTTC
J: TRBJ2-7; V: TRBV6-5; D: TRBD2; size: -; length: 15; CDR3: CASSYQTSVPYEQYF; DNA: TGTGCCAGCAGTTACCAGACTAGCGTTCCCTACGAGCAGTACTTC
J: TRBJ1-6; V: TRBV25-1; D: -; size: -; length: 14; CDR3: CASSVPGQHSPLHF; DNA: TGTGCCAGCAGTGTGCCAGGTCAGCATTCACCCCTCCACTTT
J: TRBJ1-1; V: TRBV18; D: TRBD1; size: -; length: 14; CDR3: CASSRDRGESEAFF; DNA: TGTGCCAGCTCCCGCGACAGGGGGGAGTCTGAAGCTTTCTTT
J: TRBJ2-3; V: TRBV7-9; D: -; size: -; length: 18; CDR3: CASSLVIVSGRVTDTQYF; DNA: TGTGCCAGCAGCTTAGTAATCGTCTCGGGGAGAGTCACAGATACGCAGTATTTT
J: TRBJ2-2; V: TRBV6-1; D: TRBD2; size: -; length: 20; CDR3: CASSDQTGTSGSSYTGELFF; DNA: TGTGCCAGCAGTGATCAGACCGGGACTAGCGGGAGTTCGTACACCGGGGAGCTGTTTTTT
J: TRBJ2-1; V: TRBV27; D: TRBD2; size: -; length: 20; CDR3: CASSLSPPLLAGGYYNEQFF; DNA: TGTGCCAGCAGTTTATCCCCCCCCCTACTAGCGGGAGGCTACTACAATGAGCAGTTCTTC
J: TRBJ2-3; V: TRBV10-2; D: TRBD2; size: -; length: 20; CDR3: CASSQNPGLAGGTSTDTQYF; DNA: TGCGCCAGCAGTCAAAACCCGGGGCTAGCGGGGGGGACTAGCACAGATACGCAGTATTTT